This T cell receptor beta chain was recorded in a study of shared clonotypes between healthy human individuals. Study context: Donor composition was a couple of women and a few men, aged 18 to 49.

Clones were read by immunoSEQ multiplex PCR, and TCRdb kept only the in-frame ones, dropping some. This table holds 950,000 to 1,300,000 clones, approximately 70% found once. Germline trimming cut 3 bases from V and 8 bases from J; bases unmatched to any gene: 7. Germline V gene lookup returns CDR1 LGHNT and CDR2 FRNRAP. The CDR3 is made up of 14 amino acids. Sequences were obtained from memory CD4+ T cells sorted from blood. The subset is: CD45RA-negative fraction. The V and J genes are TRBV12-5 and TRBJ2-1; 7 nucleotides align to TRBD1. This TCR was recovered from a man aged 18 to 29 in good health. The CDR3: CASGFEGALDEQFF. The CDR3 coding sequence is TGTGCTAGTGGTTTTGAGGGGGCGTTAGATGAGCAGTTCTTC.